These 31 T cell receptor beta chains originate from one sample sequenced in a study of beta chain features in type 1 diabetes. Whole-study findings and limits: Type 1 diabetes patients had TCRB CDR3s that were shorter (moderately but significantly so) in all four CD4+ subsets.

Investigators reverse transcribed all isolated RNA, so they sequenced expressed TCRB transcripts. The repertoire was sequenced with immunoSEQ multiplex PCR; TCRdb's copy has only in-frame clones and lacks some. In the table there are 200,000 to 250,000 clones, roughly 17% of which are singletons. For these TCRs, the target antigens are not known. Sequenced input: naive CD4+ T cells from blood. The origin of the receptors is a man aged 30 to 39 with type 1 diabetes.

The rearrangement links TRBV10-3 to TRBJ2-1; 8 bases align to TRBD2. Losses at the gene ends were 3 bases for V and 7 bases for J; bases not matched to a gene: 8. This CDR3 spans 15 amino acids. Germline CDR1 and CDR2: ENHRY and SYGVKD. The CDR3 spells CAISEQAGVGNEQFF. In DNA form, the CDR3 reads TGTGCCATCAGTGAACAAGCGGGAGTGGGTAATGAGCAGTTCTTC.

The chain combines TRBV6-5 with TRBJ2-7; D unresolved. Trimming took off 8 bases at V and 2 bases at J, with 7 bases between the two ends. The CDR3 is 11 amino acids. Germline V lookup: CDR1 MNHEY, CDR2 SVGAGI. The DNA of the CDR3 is TGTGCCAGCGGGGATCCCTACGAGCAGTACTTC. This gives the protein CASGDPYEQYF.

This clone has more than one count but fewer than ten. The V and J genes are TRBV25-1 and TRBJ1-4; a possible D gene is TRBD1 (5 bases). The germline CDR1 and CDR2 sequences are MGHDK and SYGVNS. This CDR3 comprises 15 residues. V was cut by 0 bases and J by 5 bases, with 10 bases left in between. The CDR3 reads CASSEYTGLNEKLFF. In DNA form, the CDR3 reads TGTGCCAGCAGTGAATATACAGGACTGAATGAAAAACTGTTTTTT.

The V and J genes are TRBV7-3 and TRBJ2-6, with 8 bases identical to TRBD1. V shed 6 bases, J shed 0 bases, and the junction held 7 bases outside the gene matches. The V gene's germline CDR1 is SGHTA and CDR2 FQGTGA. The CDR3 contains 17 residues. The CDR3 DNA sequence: TGTGCCAGCAGGGGACAGGCAATAAGCTCTGGGGCCAACGTCCTGACTTTC. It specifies CASRGQAISSGANVLTF. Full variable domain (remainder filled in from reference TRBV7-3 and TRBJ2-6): GAGVSQTPSNKVTEKGKYVELRCDPISGHTALYWYRQSLGQGPEFLIYFQGTGAADDSGLPNDRFFAVRPEGSVSTLKIQRTERGDSAVYLCASRGQAISSGANVLTFGAGSRLTVL.

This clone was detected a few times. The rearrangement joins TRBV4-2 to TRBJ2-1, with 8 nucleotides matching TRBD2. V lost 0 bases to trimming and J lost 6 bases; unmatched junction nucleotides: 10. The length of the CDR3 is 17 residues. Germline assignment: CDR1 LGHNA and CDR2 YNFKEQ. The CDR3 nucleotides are TGTGCCAGCAGCCAAGACCTATCCCAGCGGGAGAGCAATGAGCAGTTCTTC. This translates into CASSQDLSQRESNEQFF.

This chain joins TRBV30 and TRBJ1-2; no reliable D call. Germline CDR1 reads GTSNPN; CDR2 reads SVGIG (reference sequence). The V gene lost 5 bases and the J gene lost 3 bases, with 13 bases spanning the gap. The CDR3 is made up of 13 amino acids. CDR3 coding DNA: TGTGCCTGGCGGCGGGCAGCCTACTATGGCTACACCTTC. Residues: CAWRRAAYYGYTF.

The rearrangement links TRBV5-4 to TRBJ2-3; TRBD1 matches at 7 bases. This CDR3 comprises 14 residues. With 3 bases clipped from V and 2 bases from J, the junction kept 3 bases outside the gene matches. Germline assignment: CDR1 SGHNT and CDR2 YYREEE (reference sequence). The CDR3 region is CASSSDRVTDTQYF. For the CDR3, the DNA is TGTGCCAGCAGCTCTGACAGGGTCACAGATACGCAGTATTTT.

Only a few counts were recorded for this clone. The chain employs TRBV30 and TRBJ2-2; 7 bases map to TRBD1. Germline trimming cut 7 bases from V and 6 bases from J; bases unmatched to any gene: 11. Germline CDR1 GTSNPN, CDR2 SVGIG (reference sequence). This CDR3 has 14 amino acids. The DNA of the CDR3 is TGTGCCTACTATAGGGGGCCTATCCCCGGGGAGCTGTTTTTT. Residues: CAYYRGPIPGELFF.

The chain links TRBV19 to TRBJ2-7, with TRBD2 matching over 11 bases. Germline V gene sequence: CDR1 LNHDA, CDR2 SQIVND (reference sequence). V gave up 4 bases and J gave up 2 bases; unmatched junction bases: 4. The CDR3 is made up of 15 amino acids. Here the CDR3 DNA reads TGTGCCAGTAGTAGACTAGCGGGACTGGCCTACGAGCAGTACTTC. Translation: CASSRLAGLAYEQYF.

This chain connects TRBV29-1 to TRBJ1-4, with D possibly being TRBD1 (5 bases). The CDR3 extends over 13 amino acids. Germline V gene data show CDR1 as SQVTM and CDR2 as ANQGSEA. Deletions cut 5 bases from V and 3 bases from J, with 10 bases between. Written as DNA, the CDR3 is TGCAGCGTTTCAGGGAGAGCTAATGAAAAACTGTTTTTT. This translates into CSVSGRANEKLFF.

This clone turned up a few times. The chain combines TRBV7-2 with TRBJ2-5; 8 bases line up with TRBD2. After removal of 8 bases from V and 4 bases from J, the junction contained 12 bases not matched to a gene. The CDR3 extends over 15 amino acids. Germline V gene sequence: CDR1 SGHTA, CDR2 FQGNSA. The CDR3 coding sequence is TGTGCCAGCGAGATAGGCCCGGGAGGGATAGAGACCCAGTACTTC. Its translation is CASEIGPGGIETQYF.

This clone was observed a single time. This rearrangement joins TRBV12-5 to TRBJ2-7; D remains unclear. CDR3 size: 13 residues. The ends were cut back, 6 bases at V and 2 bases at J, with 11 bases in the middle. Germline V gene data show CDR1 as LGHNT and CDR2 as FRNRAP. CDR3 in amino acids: CASGLGRAYEQYF. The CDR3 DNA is TGTGCTAGTGGGCTAGGGCGTGCCTACGAGCAGTACTTC.

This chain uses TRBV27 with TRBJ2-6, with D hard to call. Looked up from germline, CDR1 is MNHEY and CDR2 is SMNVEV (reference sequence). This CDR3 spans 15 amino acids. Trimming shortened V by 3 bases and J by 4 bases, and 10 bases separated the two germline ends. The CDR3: CASSFDMQGANVLTF. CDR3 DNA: TGTGCCAGCAGTTTTGACATGCAGGGGGCCAACGTCCTGACTTTC. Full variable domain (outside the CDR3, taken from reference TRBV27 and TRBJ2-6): EAQVTQNPRYLITVTGKKLTVTCSQNMNHEYMSWYRQDPGLGLRQIYYSMNVEVTDKGDVPEGYKVSRKEKRNFPLILESPSPNQTSLYFCASSFDMQGANVLTFGAGSRLTVL.

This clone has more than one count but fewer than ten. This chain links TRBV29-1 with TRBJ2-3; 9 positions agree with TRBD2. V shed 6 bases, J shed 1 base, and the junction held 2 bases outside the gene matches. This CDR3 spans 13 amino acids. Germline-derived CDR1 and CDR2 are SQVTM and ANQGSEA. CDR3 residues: CSVRTSGTDTQYF. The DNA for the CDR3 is TGCAGCGTGCGGACTAGCGGCACAGATACGCAGTATTTT.

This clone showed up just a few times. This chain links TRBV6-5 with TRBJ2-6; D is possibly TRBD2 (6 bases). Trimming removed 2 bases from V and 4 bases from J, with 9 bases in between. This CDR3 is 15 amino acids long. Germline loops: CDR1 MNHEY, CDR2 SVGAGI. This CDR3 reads CASSYQAGGANVLTF. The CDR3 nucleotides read TGTGCCAGCAGTTACCAGGCGGGAGGGGCCAACGTCCTGACTTTC.

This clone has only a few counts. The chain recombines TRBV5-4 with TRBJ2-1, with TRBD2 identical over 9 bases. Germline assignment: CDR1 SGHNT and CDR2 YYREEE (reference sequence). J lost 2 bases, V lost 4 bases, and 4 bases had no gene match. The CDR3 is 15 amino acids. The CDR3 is CASSPGLATYNEQFF. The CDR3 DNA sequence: TGTGCCAGCAGCCCGGGACTAGCTACCTACAATGAGCAGTTCTTC.

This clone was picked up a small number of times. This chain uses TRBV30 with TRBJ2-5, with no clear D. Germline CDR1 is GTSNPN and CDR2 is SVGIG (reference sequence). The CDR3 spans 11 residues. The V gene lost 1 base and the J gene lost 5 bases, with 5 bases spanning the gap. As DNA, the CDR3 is TGTGCCTGGAGTGACCGGGAGACCCAGTACTTC. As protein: CAWSDRETQYF.

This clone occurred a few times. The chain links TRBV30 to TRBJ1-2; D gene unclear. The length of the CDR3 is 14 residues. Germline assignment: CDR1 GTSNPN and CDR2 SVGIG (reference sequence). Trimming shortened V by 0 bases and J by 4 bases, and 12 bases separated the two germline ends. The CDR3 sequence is CAWSVRLPGYGYTF. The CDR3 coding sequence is TGTGCCTGGAGTGTTCGCCTACCTGGCTATGGCTACACCTTC.

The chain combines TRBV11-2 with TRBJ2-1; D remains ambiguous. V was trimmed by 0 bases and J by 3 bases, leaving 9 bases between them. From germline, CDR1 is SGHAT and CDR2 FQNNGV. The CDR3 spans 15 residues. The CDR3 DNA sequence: TGTGCCAGCAGCTTAGATACGGCGAGCTACAATGAGCAGTTCTTC. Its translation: CASSLDTASYNEQFF.

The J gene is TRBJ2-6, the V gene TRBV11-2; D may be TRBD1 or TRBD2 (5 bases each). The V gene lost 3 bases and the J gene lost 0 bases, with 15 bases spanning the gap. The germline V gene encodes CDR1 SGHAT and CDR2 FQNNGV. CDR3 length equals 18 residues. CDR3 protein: CASSFRDLTNSGANVLTF. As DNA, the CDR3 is TGTGCCAGCAGCTTCAGGGACCTAACCAACTCTGGGGCCAACGTCCTGACTTTC.

The CDR3 coding sequence is TGTGCCAGCAGCTCGTGGGACACTGAAGCTTTCTTT. It specifies CASSSWDTEAFF. The chain uses TRBV7-9 and TRBJ1-1; D not resolved. V lost 4 bases, J lost 3 bases, and 6 bases lay in between. Germline V lookup: CDR1 SEHNR, CDR2 FQNEAQ (reference sequence). The CDR3 is made up of 12 amino acids.

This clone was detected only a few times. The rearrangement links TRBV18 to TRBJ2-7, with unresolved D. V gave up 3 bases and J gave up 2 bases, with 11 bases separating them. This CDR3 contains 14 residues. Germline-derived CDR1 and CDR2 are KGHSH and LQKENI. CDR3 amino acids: CASSPLTQTYEQYF. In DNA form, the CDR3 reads TGTGCCAGCTCACCCTTAACACAAACCTACGAGCAGTACTTC.

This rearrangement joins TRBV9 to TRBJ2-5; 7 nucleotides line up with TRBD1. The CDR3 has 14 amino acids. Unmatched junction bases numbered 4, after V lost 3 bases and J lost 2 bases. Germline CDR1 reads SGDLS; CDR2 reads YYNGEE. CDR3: CASSEGQLQETQYF. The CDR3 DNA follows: TGTGCCAGCAGCGAGGGACAGCTACAAGAGACCCAGTACTTC.

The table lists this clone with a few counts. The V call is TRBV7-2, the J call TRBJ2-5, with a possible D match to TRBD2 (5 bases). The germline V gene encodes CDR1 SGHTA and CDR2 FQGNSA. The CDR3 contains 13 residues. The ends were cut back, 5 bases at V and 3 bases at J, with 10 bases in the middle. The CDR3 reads CASSKDGEETQYF. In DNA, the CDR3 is TGTGCCAGCAGCAAAGACGGGGAAGAGACCCAGTACTTC.

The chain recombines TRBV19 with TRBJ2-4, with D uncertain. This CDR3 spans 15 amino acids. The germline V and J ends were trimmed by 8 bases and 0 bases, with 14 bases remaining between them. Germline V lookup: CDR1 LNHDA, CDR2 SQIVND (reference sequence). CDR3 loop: CASLPSSLAKNIQYF. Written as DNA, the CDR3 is TGTGCCAGTCTACCCTCTAGTCTAGCCAAAAACATTCAGTACTTC.

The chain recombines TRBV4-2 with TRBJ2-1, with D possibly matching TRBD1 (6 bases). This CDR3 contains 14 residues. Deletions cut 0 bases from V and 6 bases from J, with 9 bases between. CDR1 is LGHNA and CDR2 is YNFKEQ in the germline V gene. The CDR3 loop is CASSQEGTTNEQFF. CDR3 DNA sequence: TGTGCCAGCAGCCAAGAGGGGACAACCAATGAGCAGTTCTTC.

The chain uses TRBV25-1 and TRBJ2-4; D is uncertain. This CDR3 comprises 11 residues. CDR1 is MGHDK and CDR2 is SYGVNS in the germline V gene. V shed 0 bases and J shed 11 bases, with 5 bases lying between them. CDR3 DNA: TGTGCCAGCAGTGAATATTGGGTTCAGTACTTC. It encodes CASSEYWVQYF.

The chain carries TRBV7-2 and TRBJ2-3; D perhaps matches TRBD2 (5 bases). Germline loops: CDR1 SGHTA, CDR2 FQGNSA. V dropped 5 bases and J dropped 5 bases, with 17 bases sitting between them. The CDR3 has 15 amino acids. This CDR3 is CASSQDWSKRDTQYF. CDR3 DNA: TGTGCCAGCAGCCAGGACTGGTCCAAACGAGATACGCAGTATTTT.

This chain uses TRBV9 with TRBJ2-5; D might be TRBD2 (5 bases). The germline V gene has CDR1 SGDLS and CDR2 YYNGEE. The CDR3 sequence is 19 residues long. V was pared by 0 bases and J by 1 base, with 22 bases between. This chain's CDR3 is CASSVGSVMGSGFQETQYF. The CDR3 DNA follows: TGTGCCAGCAGCGTAGGTTCGGTTATGGGGAGCGGATTCCAAGAGACCCAGTACTTC.

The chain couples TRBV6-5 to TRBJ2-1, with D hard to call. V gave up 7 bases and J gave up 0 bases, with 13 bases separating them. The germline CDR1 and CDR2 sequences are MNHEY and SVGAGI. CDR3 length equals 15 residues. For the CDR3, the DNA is TGTGCCAGCAATAAAGGACGGAGCTCCTACAATGAGCAGTTCTTC. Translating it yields CASNKGRSSYNEQFF.

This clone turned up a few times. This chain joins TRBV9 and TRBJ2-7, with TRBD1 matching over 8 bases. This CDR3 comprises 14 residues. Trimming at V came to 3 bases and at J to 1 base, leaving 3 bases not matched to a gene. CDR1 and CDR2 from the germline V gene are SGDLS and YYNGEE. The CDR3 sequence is CASSARDRSYEQYF. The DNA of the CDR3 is TGTGCCAGCAGCGCCCGGGACAGGTCCTACGAGCAGTACTTC.